The 28 T cell receptor beta chains below come from one sample, sequenced in a study of blood T cell repertoires in COVID-19. Sequenced by immunoSEQ multiplex PCR; TCRdb stores in-frame clones only, minus some. The sample consists of some 97,000 clones, roughly nine tenths of them appearing once. Specimen: peripheral blood. The source is a man in his fifties with acute or convalescent COVID-19.

The sample holds a few counts of this clone. This sample includes further DNA sequences coding for the same CDR3. The chain has TRBV12-3 or TRBV12-4 and TRBJ1-1; 7 bases are a match to TRBD1. J was trimmed by 5 bases and V by 2 bases; bases with no gene match: 2. The length of the CDR3 is 13 residues. The DNA for the CDR3 is TGTGCCAGCAGTTTACAGGGGGGTACTGAAGCTTTCTTT. This gives the protein CASSLQGGTEAFF.

The sample holds one count of this clone. The chain employs TRBV5-6 and TRBJ2-3; the match to TRBD2 covers 12 bases. Germline loops: CDR1 SGHDT, CDR2 YYEEEE. With 4 bases clipped from V and 4 bases from J, the junction kept 10 bases outside the gene matches. The CDR3 contains 17 residues. CDR3 sequence: CASSRASLAGGSDTQYF. The CDR3 nucleotides read TGTGCCAGCAGCCGTGCGTCTCTAGCGGGAGGGTCAGATACGCAGTATTTT.

The genes are TRBV19 and TRBJ2-5; 7 positions match TRBD2. Losses at the gene ends were 5 bases for V and 1 base for J; bases not matched to a gene: 4. The CDR3 is 14 amino acids. CDR1 and CDR2 (germline): LNHDA, SQIVND (reference sequence). This CDR3 reads CASSPGTTQETQYF. In nucleotides, the CDR3 is TGTGCCAGTAGTCCTGGGACTACCCAAGAGACCCAGTACTTC.

This clone has a handful of counts. The V gene is TRBV14, the J gene TRBJ2-1, with 14 bases aligning to TRBD2. Trimming cost V 4 bases and J 3 bases; bases outside gene matches: 8. The CDR3 totals 18 residues. CDR1 is SGHDN and CDR2 is FVKESK in the germline V gene. CDR3 sequence: CASSLRTSGRPGYNEQFF. In DNA, the CDR3 is TGTGCCAGCAGCCTAAGGACTAGCGGGAGGCCTGGCTACAATGAGCAGTTCTTC.

The chain carries TRBV19 and TRBJ2-4; D is possibly TRBD1 (6 bases). Per the germline V gene, CDR1 is LNHDA and CDR2 is SQIVND (reference sequence). This CDR3 spans 16 amino acids. V lost 3 bases and J lost 0, with 12 bases in between. The CDR3 is CASSITGTIAKNIQYF. Here the CDR3 DNA reads TGTGCCAGTAGTATCACGGGGACAATAGCCAAAAACATTCAGTACTTC.

This clone was detected once. The chain couples TRBV7-8 to TRBJ2-1, with a tentative D call TRBD2 (5 bases). The CDR3 has 18 amino acids. CDR1 SGHVS and CDR2 FQNEAQ come from the germline V gene. Between the trimmed V and J ends, which lost 6 bases and 4 bases, there was a span of 25 bases. CDR3 sequence: CASSLDGIGRGSYNEQFF. CDR3 bases: TGTGCCAGCAGTCTGGACGGGATTGGCCGAGGCTCGTACAATGAGCAGTTCTTC.

The chain uses TRBV19 and TRBJ2-4, with D possibly matching TRBD1 (6 bases). Trimming took 3 bases from V and 0 from J, leaving 18 bases between them. Germline V gene sequence: CDR1 LNHDA, CDR2 SQIVND (reference sequence). The CDR3 covers 18 residues. CDR3 sequence (DNA): TGTGCCAGTAGTATCGCCGGCAGGGGCCTTCTAGCCAAAAACATTCAGTACTTC. Translated: CASSIAGRGLLAKNIQYF. The entire variable domain, with the rest obtained from reference TRBV19 and TRBJ2-4, is as follows: DGGITQSPKYLFRKEGQNVTLSCEQNLNHDAMYWYRQDPGQGLRLIYYSQIVNDFQKGDIAEGYSVSREKKESFPLTVTSAQKNPTAFYLCASSIAGRGLLAKNIQYFGAGTRLSVL.

The chain combines TRBV4-1 with TRBJ1-5; D is perhaps TRBD1 (5 bases). The CDR3 runs to 15 residues. Germline assignment: CDR1 MGHRA and CDR2 YSYEKL. With 0 bases removed from V and 0 bases from J, the gap between germline ends came to 6 bases. The CDR3 DNA sequence: TGCGCCAGCAGCCAAGAAGGGGTTAGCAATCAGCCCCAGCATTTT. It specifies CASSQEGVSNQPQHF.

In this sample, this clone turned up a few times. CDR3 nucleotide sequence: TGTGCCAGCAGCGTAGTTGTAGACTATGGCTACACCTTC. This sequence encodes CASSVVVDYGYTF. The rearrangement links TRBV9 to TRBJ1-2; no firm D call. The V end was cut by 0 bases, the J end by 3 bases, with 6 bases between. From germline, CDR1 is SGDLS and CDR2 YYNGEE. The CDR3 totals 13 residues.

The rearrangement joins TRBV10-3 to TRBJ2-7, with 9 nucleotides matching TRBD2. V gave up 3 bases and J gave up 0 bases; unmatched junction bases: 6. This CDR3 region has 16 residues. CDR1 and CDR2 from the germline V gene are ENHRY and SYGVKD. The DNA of the CDR3 is TGTGCCATCAGTGACAGACTAGCGGTTAGCTCCTACGAGCAGTACTTC. It yields the protein CAISDRLAVSSYEQYF.

The V call is TRBV5-4, the J call TRBJ2-1; TRBD2 agrees at 10 bases. This CDR3 comprises 16 residues. V shed 1 base and J 3 bases; nucleotides not matched to a gene: 4. Germline CDR1 is SGHNT and CDR2 is YYREEE (reference sequence). The CDR3 sequence: CASSLLAGAGYNEQFF. The CDR3 DNA reads as TGTGCCAGCAGCTTGCTAGCGGGAGCAGGCTACAATGAGCAGTTCTTC. Based on the CDR3 plus reference TRBV5-4 and TRBJ2-1, the full variable domain is ETGVTQSPTHLIKTRGQQVTLRCSSQSGHNTVSWYQQALGQGPQFIFQYYREEENGRGNFPPRFSGLQFPNYSSELNVNALELDDSALYLCASSLLAGAGYNEQFFGPGTRLTVL.

The chain couples TRBV7-8 to TRBJ2-3; tentatively, D is TRBD2 (5 bases). V was pared by 5 bases and J by 8 bases, with 14 bases between. The CDR3 is 13 residues long. Germline V gene data show CDR1 as SGHVS and CDR2 as FQNEAQ. The CDR3 nucleotides read TGTGCCAGCAGCCCCTTGAGTGCGGGTACGCAGTATTTT. Translated: CASSPLSAGTQYF.

The genes are TRBV6-2 or TRBV6-3 and TRBJ2-5, with 7 positions matching TRBD1. Trimming removed 2 bases from V and 2 bases from J; junction bases left unmatched: 2. Germline CDR1 reads MNHEY; CDR2 reads SVGEGT. The CDR3 consists of 14 residues. DNA for the CDR3: TGTGCCAGCAGTTACGGGGACAGACAAGAGACCCAGTACTTC. It yields the protein CASSYGDRQETQYF.

The chain is built from TRBV9 and TRBJ2-7; 7 bases are shared with TRBD1. Per germline, CDR1 SGDLS and CDR2 YYNGEE. The CDR3 extends over 15 amino acids. Losses at the gene ends were 0 bases for V and 4 bases for J; bases not matched to a gene: 7. The CDR3 coding sequence is TGTGCCAGCAGCGTAGAGGTGCACAGGGGTTACGAGCAGTACTTC. It specifies CASSVEVHRGYEQYF.

This chain links TRBV19 with TRBJ1-1, with TRBD1 matching 8 bases. This CDR3 region has 14 residues. The V gene's germline CDR1 is LNHDA and CDR2 SQIVND (reference sequence). The junction had 6 bases not matched to a gene; V was cut back by 6 bases and J by 3 bases. CDR3 coding DNA: TGTGCCAGTAGCGGCAGGGGGCGTTACACTGAAGCTTTCTTT. Amino acid sequence: CASSGRGRYTEAFF.

The rearrangement joins TRBV5-1 to TRBJ2-3; 10 nucleotides line up with TRBD2. CDR1 is SGHRS and CDR2 is YFSETQ in the germline V gene. The ends lost 0 bases at V and 0 bases at J; junction bases unmatched: 4. The CDR3 extends over 17 amino acids. The CDR3 sequence is CASSLGPSGSSTDTQYF. As DNA, the CDR3 is TGCGCCAGCAGCTTGGGCCCTAGCGGGAGTAGCACAGATACGCAGTATTTT. Full variable domain (missing parts from reference TRBV5-1 and TRBJ2-3): KAGVTQTPRYLIKTRGQQVTLSCSPISGHRSVSWYQQTPGQGLQFLFEYFSETQRNKGNFPGRFSGRQFSNSRSEMNVSTLELGDSALYLCASSLGPSGSSTDTQYFGPGTRLTVL.

The rearrangement joins TRBV2 to TRBJ2-3, with D possibly being TRBD2 (6 bases). Germline CDR1 reads SNHLY; CDR2 reads FYNNEI. This CDR3 has 15 residues. Trimming took 1 base from V and 4 from J, leaving 12 bases between them. The CDR3, as DNA: TGTGCCAGCAGTGAAGACCTCCTAGCGTCAGATACGCAGTATTTT. It yields the protein CASSEDLLASDTQYF.

The rearrangement links TRBV7-9 to TRBJ2-7; 8 nucleotides align to TRBD1. Germline CDR1 and CDR2: SEHNR and FQNEAQ (reference sequence). V lost 3 bases to trimming and J lost 5 bases; unmatched junction nucleotides: 9. The CDR3 sequence is 15 residues long. DNA for the CDR3: TGTGCCAGCAGCTTTGGACAGGGCCACCAGGACGAGCAGTACTTC. Amino acid sequence: CASSFGQGHQDEQYF. The full variable domain, its missing parts supplied by reference TRBV7-9 and TRBJ2-7, is DTGVSQNPRHKITKRGQNVTFRCDPISEHNRLYWYRQTLGQGPEFLTYFQNEAQLEKSRLLSDRFSAERPKGSFSTLEIQRTEQGDSAMYLCASSFGQGHQDEQYFGPGTRLTVT.

This sequence joins TRBV14 and TRBJ1-1; 8 bases match TRBD1. Trimming at V came to 0 bases and at J to 4 bases, leaving 7 bases not matched to a gene. Looked up from germline, CDR1 is SGHDN and CDR2 is FVKESK. The CDR3 spans 16 residues. The chain's CDR3 is CASSQDKDRVTTEAFF. CDR3 DNA sequence: TGTGCCAGCAGCCAAGATAAGGACAGGGTTACCACTGAAGCTTTCTTT.

In DNA, the CDR3 is TGTGCTAGTGTCCCTACAGGGGGCTCCTACAATGAGCAGTTCTTC. As protein: CASVPTGGSYNEQFF. The chain is built from TRBV12-5 and TRBJ2-1, with 8 bases that match TRBD1. This CDR3 has 15 amino acids. V lost 7 bases and J lost 0; bases outside the gene matches: 5. CDR1 is LGHNT and CDR2 is FRNRAP in the germline V gene. Looking up the rest from reference TRBV12-5 and TRBJ2-1 gives the full variable domain: DARVTQTPRHKVTEMGQEVTMRCQPILGHNTVFWYRQTMMQGLELLAYFRNRAPLDDSGMPKDRFSAEMPDATLATLKIQPSEPRDSAVYFCASVPTGGSYNEQFFGPGTRLTVL.

This clone was detected only once. The V gene is TRBV3-1 (or the pseudogene TRBV3-2), the J gene TRBJ2-1; 8 bases line up with TRBD2. This CDR3 has 15 amino acids. The germline V gene has CDR1 LGHDT and CDR2 YNNKEL (reference sequence). Trimming removed 0 bases from V and 13 bases from J; junction bases left unmatched: 11. CDR3 sequence reads: CASSQESSGSLPQFF. In DNA, the CDR3 is TGTGCCAGCAGCCAAGAATCCAGCGGGAGTTTACCCCAGTTCTTC.

J is TRBJ2-3 and V is TRBV7-2; 7 nucleotides line up with TRBD1. CDR1 and CDR2 (germline): SGHTA, FQGNSA. The CDR3 covers 16 residues. The V segment lost 2 bases and the J segment 2 bases; nucleotides outside the gene matches: 7. CDR3 DNA sequence: TGTGCCAGCAGCTTATATAGCCAGGGGGTCACAGATACGCAGTATTTT. It specifies CASSLYSQGVTDTQYF.

CDR3 sequence (DNA): TGTGCCAGCAGCTTAGGGGGGACAGGTCTCTACGAGCAGTACTTC. Translating it yields CASSLGGTGLYEQYF. The J gene is TRBJ2-7, the V gene TRBV11-3; 8 bases align to TRBD1. The CDR3 sequence is 15 residues long. Trimming cost V 1 base and J 3 bases; bases outside gene matches: 5. From germline, CDR1 is SGHNT and CDR2 YENEEA.

The chain combines TRBV7-2 with TRBJ2-7; 10 bases are a match to TRBD2. The trim removed 5 bases at V and 3 bases at J, leaving 4 bases unmatched. Germline assignment: CDR1 SGHTA and CDR2 FQGNSA. This CDR3 has 14 amino acids. CDR3 region: CASSHGLADYEQYF. For the CDR3, the DNA is TGTGCCAGCAGCCACGGACTAGCGGACTACGAGCAGTACTTC. The entire variable domain, with the rest obtained from reference TRBV7-2 and TRBJ2-7, is as follows: GAGVSQSPSNKVTEKGKDVELRCDPISGHTALYWYRQSLGQGLEFLIYFQGNSAPDKSGLPSDRFSAERTGGSVSTLTIQRTQQEDSAVYLCASSHGLADYEQYFGPGTRLTVT.

V is TRBV3-1 (or the pseudogene TRBV3-2) and J is TRBJ2-5; 11 nucleotides line up with TRBD2. CDR1 is LGHDT, CDR2 YNNKEL, per germline (reference sequence). V was clipped by 4 bases and J by 1 base; unmatched bases: 5. This CDR3 region has 16 residues. CDR3 DNA sequence: TGTGCCAGCAGCCCCAGACTAGCGGGGCTCCAAGAGACCCAGTACTTC. Protein: CASSPRLAGLQETQYF.

V is TRBV27 and J is TRBJ1-1, with TRBD1 matching over 10 bases. CDR3 length: 15 amino acids. J lost 1 base, V lost 7 bases, and 6 bases had no gene match. Germline values: CDR1 MNHEY, CDR2 SMNVEV (reference sequence). In DNA form, the CDR3 reads TGTGCCAGCACCCAGACAGGGGGCAAGAACACTGAAGCTTTCTTT. It translates to CASTQTGGKNTEAFF.

This sequence joins TRBV5-1 and TRBJ2-7; D remains unclear. The CDR3 is 13 amino acids. Germline assignment: CDR1 SGHRS and CDR2 YFSETQ. Trimming shortened V by 1 base and J by 6 bases, and 11 bases separated the two germline ends. Here the CDR3 reads CASSLSSSIEQYF. The DNA of the CDR3 is TGCGCCAGCAGCTTGAGTAGCTCCATCGAGCAGTACTTC.

The genes are TRBV19 and TRBJ1-5; 7 nucleotides align to TRBD1. Germline CDR1 is LNHDA and CDR2 is SQIVND (reference sequence). The CDR3 sequence is 14 residues long. The V segment lost 2 bases and the J segment 6 bases; nucleotides outside the gene matches: 4. The CDR3 spells CASSIWTGPQPQHF. The CDR3 DNA follows: TGTGCCAGTAGTATATGGACAGGTCCTCAGCCCCAGCATTTT.